This is a list of T cell receptor beta chains from one sample in a study of T cell changes during pregnancy in multiple sclerosis. Generated by immunoSEQ multiplex PCR, the TCRdb table keeps only in-frame clones and is missing some. This table has tens of thousands of clones, 89% appearing once. This sample comprised CD8+ T cells from peripheral blood mononuclear cells, obtained in the third trimester of pregnancy. The receptors derive from a female donor with multiple sclerosis, enrolled in a pregnancy study. The CDR3 runs from the conserved cysteine through the conserved F or W. The D gene is left open where the match is weak. Not every row has a clone size; where given, it reads once, few, many or a size class.

d_call	cdr3_length	j_call	clone_size	v_call	cdr3_aa	cdr3_nt
-	14	TRBJ2-2	-	TRBV7-9	CASSFEGYTGELFF	TGTGCCAGCAGCTTTGAGGGATACACCGGGGAGCTGTTTTTT
-	15	TRBJ1-3	-	TRBV6-1	CASSDRGALGNTIYF	TGTGCCAGCAGTGACCGGGGGGCGCTGGGAAACACCATATATTTT
TRBD2	13	TRBJ2-5	-	TRBV4-1	CASSQAGEETQYF	TGCGCCAGCAGCCAGGCGGGGGAAGAGACCCAGTACTTC
-	12	TRBJ2-3	-	TRBV5-8	CASSDYTDTQYF	TGTGCCAGCAGCGACTACACAGATACGCAGTATTTT
-	19	TRBJ2-7	-	TRBV9	CASSTGRVGEKGGTYEQYF	TGTGCCAGCAGCACTGGAAGGGTCGGGGAAAAAGGGGGAACCTACGAGCAGTACTTC
TRBD1	14	TRBJ1-6	-	TRBV6-5	CASRYRTGGSPLHF	TGTGCCAGCAGATATCGGACAGGGGGCTCACCCCTCCACTTT
TRBD1	19	TRBJ2-1	-	TRBV15	CATSRGHERGRGSYNEQFF	TGTGCCACCAGCAGAGGCCACGAGAGAGGCAGGGGGTCCTACAATGAGCAGTTCTTC
-	13	TRBJ1-5	-	TRBV13	CASSLGTGQPQHF	TGTGCCAGCAGCTTAGGGACGGGTCAGCCCCAGCATTTT
-	11	TRBJ1-2	-	TRBV10-2	CASSVGDGYTF	TGCGCCAGCAGTGTCGGTGATGGCTACACCTTC
TRBD2	14	TRBJ2-5	once	TRBV9	CASSETSSEETQYF	TGTGCCAGCAGTGAGACTAGCAGCGAAGAGACCCAGTACTTC
-	15	TRBJ2-3	-	TRBV2	CASRAGQLSTDTQYF	TGTGCCAGCAGGGCTGGACAGCTAAGCACAGATACGCAGTATTTT
TRBD1	18	TRBJ2-7	-	TRBV30	CAWSDRDRENSRRYEQYF	TGTGCCTGGAGTGATAGGGACAGGGAAAACTCACGACGCTACGAGCAGTACTTC
-	14	TRBJ2-5	-	TRBV21-1	CASGPKPTGETQYF	TGTGCCAGCGGCCCCAAACCCACGGGGGAGACCCAGTACTTC
-	15	TRBJ1-5	-	TRBV7-2	CASSPRRDSNQPQHF	TGTGCCAGCAGCCCCCGTCGGGATAGCAATCAGCCCCAGCATTTT
TRBD2	19	TRBJ2-1	-	TRBV4-3	CASSQDGVTSGGVYNEQFF	TGCGCCAGCAGCCAAGATGGGGTGACTAGCGGGGGGGTATACAATGAGCAGTTCTTC
TRBD1	16	TRBJ1-2	-	TRBV27	CASSLKKTGPGEGYTF	TGTGCCAGCAGTTTAAAAAAGACAGGGCCCGGGGAGGGCTACACCTTC
TRBD1	16	TRBJ1-1	-	TRBV4-1	CASSLGAGGMYTEAFF	TGCGCCAGCAGCCTGGGGGCAGGGGGTATGTACACTGAAGCTTTCTTT
TRBD1	15	TRBJ1-1	once	TRBV9	CASSRQGLPNTEAFF	TGTGCCAGCAGCCGACAGGGGCTCCCAAACACTGAAGCTTTCTTT
TRBD1	15	TRBJ1-1	-	TRBV5-6	CASSLLTGPNTEAFF	TGTGCCAGCAGCTTGCTGACAGGGCCGAACACTGAAGCTTTCTTT
-	12	TRBJ2-7	-	TRBV27	CASKSGSYEQYF	TGTGCCAGCAAGAGCGGCTCCTACGAGCAGTACTTC
-	15	TRBJ2-2	-	TRBV7-2	CASSSVWGDTGELFF	TGTGCCAGCAGCTCGGTGTGGGGGGACACCGGGGAGCTGTTTTTT
-	13	TRBJ2-5	-	TRBV7-3	CASSLNREETQYF	TGTGCCAGCAGCTTAAACAGGGAAGAGACCCAGTACTTC
TRBD2	14	TRBJ2-2	-	TRBV27	CASRVAGGPVELFF	TGTGCCAGCCGTGTAGCGGGGGGGCCCGTGGAGCTGTTTTTT
-	12	TRBJ2-1	-	TRBV29-1	CSGRTVLTEQFF	TGCAGCGGGCGGACAGTACTTACTGAGCAGTTCTTC
TRBD1	14	TRBJ1-2	-	TRBV2	CAGKGQTDSYGYTF	TGTGCCGGAAAGGGACAGACTGACTCCTATGGCTACACCTTC
-	14	TRBJ2-1	-	TRBV19	CASSIDGKYNEQFF	TGTGCCAGTAGTATAGACGGGAAATACAATGAGCAGTTCTTC
-	17	TRBJ1-5	-	TRBV6-1	CASSEAGGIYSNQPQHF	TGTGCCAGCAGTGAAGCCGGGGGTATCTATAGCAATCAGCCCCAGCATTTT
-	14	TRBJ1-1	few	TRBV27	CASSLSPPGTEAFF	TGTGCCAGCAGTTTATCCCCGCCGGGCACTGAAGCTTTCTTT
TRBD1	17	TRBJ1-4	-	TRBV28	CASRVRDRVTANEKLFF	TGTGCCAGCAGAGTCCGGGACAGGGTAACGGCTAATGAAAAACTGTTTTTT
TRBD1	15	TRBJ2-3	-	TRBV5-5	CASRTTGGNRDTQYF	TGTGCCAGCAGGACCACAGGGGGGAATCGGGATACGCAGTATTTT
TRBD1	15	TRBJ1-1	-	TRBV29-1	CSVARGTGAGTEAFF	TGCAGCGTTGCGCGGGGGACAGGGGCAGGGACTGAAGCTTTCTTT
TRBD1	15	TRBJ1-6	-	TRBV27	CASSAGGQVDSPLHF	TGTGCCAGCAGTGCCGGGGGACAGGTGGATTCACCCCTCCACTTT
TRBD2	15	TRBJ2-1	-	TRBV7-8	CASSYLAGAYNEQFF	TGTGCCAGCAGCTACCTAGCGGGGGCCTACAATGAGCAGTTCTTC
-	13	TRBJ1-1	-	TRBV9	CASSVGGYTEAFF	TGTGCCAGCAGCGTTGGGGGGTACACTGAAGCTTTCTTT
-	14	TRBJ2-7	-	TRBV5-6	CASTQGGGYYEQYF	TGTGCCAGCACCCAAGGGGGGGGGTACTACGAGCAGTACTTC
TRBD1	17	TRBJ1-5	-	TRBV29-1	CSVPWTGGPNSNQPQHF	TGCAGCGTTCCGTGGACAGGGGGCCCCAATAGCAATCAGCCCCAGCATTTT
-	16	TRBJ2-1	-	TRBV6-1	CASSDRRNRANNEQFF	TGTGCCAGCAGTGACCGCCGTAACAGGGCAAACAATGAGCAGTTCTTC
-	17	TRBJ2-5	-	TRBV6-1	CASSGGASEIYQETQYF	TGTGCCAGCAGTGGCGGGGCATCGGAGATATACCAAGAGACCCAGTACTTC
-	16	TRBJ1-5	-	TRBV7-6	CASSPGPPGGNQPQHF	TGTGCCAGCAGCCCTGGACCGCCGGGGGGGAATCAGCCCCAGCATTTT
-	15	TRBJ1-5	-	TRBV6-1	CASSVTEYSNQPQHF	TGTGCCAGCAGTGTGACAGAATATAGCAATCAGCCCCAGCATTTT
TRBD2	16	TRBJ2-5	-	TRBV15	CATSRDLGSGAETQYF	TGTGCCACCAGCAGAGATCTTGGTAGCGGGGCAGAGACCCAGTACTTC
TRBD1	15	TRBJ2-7	-	TRBV11-3	CASSPTGGNSYEQYF	TGTGCCAGCAGCCCGACAGGGGGCAATAGCTACGAGCAGTACTTC
TRBD1	13	TRBJ1-5	-	TRBV7-2	CASSGQGDQPQHF	TGTGCCAGCAGCGGACAGGGGGATCAGCCCCAGCATTTT
TRBD2	14	TRBJ2-1	few	TRBV27	CASSRLAGDPEQFF	TGTGCCAGCAGTCGACTAGCGGGAGACCCTGAGCAGTTCTTC
-	15	TRBJ1-2	-	TRBV5-1	CASSLTGGDNYGYTF	TGCGCCAGCAGCTTGACGGGGGGCGATAACTATGGCTACACCTTC
TRBD1	15	TRBJ2-3	-	TRBV19	CASSMGQKHTDTQYF	TGTGCCAGTAGTATGGGACAGAAGCACACAGATACGCAGTATTTT
TRBD1	15	TRBJ1-6	-	TRBV9	CASSDPGQGNSPLHF	TGTGCCAGCAGCGATCCAGGACAGGGTAATTCACCCCTCCACTTT
-	15	TRBJ2-3	many	TRBV7-9	CASGSSGPEADTQYF	TGTGCCAGCGGGAGTAGCGGCCCAGAGGCAGATACGCAGTATTTT
-	15	TRBJ2-1	-	TRBV21-1	CASSNLARRFNEQFF	TGTGCCAGCAGCAACCTAGCACGCAGATTCAATGAGCAGTTCTTC
-	17	TRBJ2-5	-	TRBV5-1	CASSLGGLHSYQETQYF	TGCGCCAGCAGCTTGGGGGGCTTACACTCCTACCAAGAGACCCAGTACTTC
-	13	TRBJ2-1	-	TRBV9	CASSVSRTNEQFF	TGTGCCAGCAGCGTCTCCCGGACAAATGAGCAGTTCTTC
TRBD2	15	TRBJ2-1	-	TRBV7-2	CASSLSGLAGAQQFF	TGTGCCAGCAGCTTATCAGGACTAGCGGGGGCTCAGCAGTTCTTC
-	15	TRBJ1-1	once	TRBV19	CASSTQQTHGAEAFF	TGTGCCAGTAGTACGCAACAGACTCACGGGGCTGAAGCTTTCTTT
-	15	TRBJ1-5	few	TRBV7-2	CASSPRGESNQPQHF	TGTGCCAGCAGCCCGCGGGGGGAAAGCAATCAGCCCCAGCATTTT
TRBD1	17	TRBJ2-1	-	TRBV4-2	CASSRIRGGDSNNEQFF	TGTGCCAGCAGCCGAATAAGGGGTGGGGACAGCAACAATGAGCAGTTCTTC
TRBD2	17	TRBJ2-7	-	TRBV13	CASSPQIGRESDYEQYF	TGTGCCAGCAGCCCCCAAATTGGGCGGGAGAGTGATTACGAGCAGTACTTC
TRBD2	16	TRBJ2-1	-	TRBV19	CASSSLAGELYNEQFF	TGTGCCAGTAGTTCACTAGCGGGGGAACTGTACAATGAGCAGTTCTTC